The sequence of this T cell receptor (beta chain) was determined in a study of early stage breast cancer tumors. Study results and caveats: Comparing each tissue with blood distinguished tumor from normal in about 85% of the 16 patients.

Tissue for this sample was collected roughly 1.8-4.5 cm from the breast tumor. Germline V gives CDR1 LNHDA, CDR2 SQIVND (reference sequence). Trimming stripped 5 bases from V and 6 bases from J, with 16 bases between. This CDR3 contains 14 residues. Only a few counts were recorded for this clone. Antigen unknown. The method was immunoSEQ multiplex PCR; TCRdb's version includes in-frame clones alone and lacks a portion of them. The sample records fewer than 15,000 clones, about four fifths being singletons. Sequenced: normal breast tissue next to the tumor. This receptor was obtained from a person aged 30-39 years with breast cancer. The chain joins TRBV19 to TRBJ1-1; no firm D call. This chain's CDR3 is CASSPGLGSPEAFF. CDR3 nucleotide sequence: TGTGCCAGTAGTCCAGGCCTAGGGAGCCCTGAAGCTTTCTTT. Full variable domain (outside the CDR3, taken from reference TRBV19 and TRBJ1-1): DGGITQSPKYLFRKEGQNVTLSCEQNLNHDAMYWYRQDPGQGLRLIYYSQIVNDFQKGDIAEGYSVSREKKESFPLTVTSAQKNPTAFYLCASSPGLGSPEAFFGQGTRLTVV.